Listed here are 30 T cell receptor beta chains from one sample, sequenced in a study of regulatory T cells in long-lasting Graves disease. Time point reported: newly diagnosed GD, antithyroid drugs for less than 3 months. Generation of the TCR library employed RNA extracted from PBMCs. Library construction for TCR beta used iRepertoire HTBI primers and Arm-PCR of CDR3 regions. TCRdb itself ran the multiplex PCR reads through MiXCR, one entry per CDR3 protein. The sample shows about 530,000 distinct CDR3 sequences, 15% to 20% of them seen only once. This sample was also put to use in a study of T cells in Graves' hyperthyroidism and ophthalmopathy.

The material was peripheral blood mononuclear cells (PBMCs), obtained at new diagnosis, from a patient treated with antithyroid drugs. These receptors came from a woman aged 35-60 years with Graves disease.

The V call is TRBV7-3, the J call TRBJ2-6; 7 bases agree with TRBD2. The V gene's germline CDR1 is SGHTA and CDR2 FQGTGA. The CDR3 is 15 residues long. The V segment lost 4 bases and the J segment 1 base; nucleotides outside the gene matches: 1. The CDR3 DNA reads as TGTGCCAGCAGCTGGGGGGGGTCTGGGGCCAACGTCCTGACTTTC. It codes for CASSWGGSGANVLTF.

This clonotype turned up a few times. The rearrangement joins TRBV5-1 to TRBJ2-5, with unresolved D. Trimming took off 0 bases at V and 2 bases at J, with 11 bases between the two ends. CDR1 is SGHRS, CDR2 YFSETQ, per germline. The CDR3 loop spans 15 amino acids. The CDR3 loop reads CASSLANTIQETQYF. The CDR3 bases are TGCGCCAGCAGCTTGGCCAATACTATTCAAGAGACCCAGTACTTC.

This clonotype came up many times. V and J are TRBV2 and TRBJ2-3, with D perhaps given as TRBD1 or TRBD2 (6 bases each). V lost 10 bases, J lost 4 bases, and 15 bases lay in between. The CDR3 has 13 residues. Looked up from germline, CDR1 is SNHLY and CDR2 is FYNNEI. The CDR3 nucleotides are TGTGCCACCCGGGGGCCCCCTGCAGATACGCAGTATTTT. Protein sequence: CATRGPPADTQYF.

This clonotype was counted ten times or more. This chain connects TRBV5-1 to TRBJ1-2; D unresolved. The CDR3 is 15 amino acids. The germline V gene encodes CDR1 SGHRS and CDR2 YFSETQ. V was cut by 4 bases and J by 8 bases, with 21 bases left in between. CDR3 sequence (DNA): TGCGCCAGCAGCCCGAAGGTACAGTCGCCGGGAGGCTACACCTTC. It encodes CASSPKVQSPGGYTF.

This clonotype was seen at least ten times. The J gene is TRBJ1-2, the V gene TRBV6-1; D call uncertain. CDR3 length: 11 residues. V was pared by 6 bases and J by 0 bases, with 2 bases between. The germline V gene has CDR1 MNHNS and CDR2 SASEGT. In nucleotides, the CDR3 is TGTGCCAGCAGCCCTAACTATGGCTACACCTTC. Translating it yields CASSPNYGYTF.

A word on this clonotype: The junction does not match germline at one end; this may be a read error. The CDR3 here is CASSHRQGPETQHF. The CDR3 nucleotides read TGTGCCAGCAGCCATAGACAGGGTCCAGAGACCCAGCACTTC. The chain uses TRBV13 and TRBJ2-5, with 7 bases that match TRBD1. The CDR3 runs 14 residues. Germline CDR1 is PRHDT and CDR2 is FYEKMQ (reference sequence).

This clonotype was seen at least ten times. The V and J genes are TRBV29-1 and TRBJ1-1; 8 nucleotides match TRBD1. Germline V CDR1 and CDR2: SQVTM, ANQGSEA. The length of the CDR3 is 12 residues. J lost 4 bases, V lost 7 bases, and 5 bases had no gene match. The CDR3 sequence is CSARQGPTEAFF. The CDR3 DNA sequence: TGCAGCGCCCGACAGGGGCCCACTGAAGCTTTCTTT.

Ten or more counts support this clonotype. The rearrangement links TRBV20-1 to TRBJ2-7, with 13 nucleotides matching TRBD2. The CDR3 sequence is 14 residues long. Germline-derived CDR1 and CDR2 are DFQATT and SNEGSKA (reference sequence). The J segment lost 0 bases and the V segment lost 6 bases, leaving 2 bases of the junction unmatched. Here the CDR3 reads CSATSGGASYEQYF. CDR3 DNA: TGCAGTGCAACTAGCGGGGGGGCCTCCTACGAGCAGTACTTC.

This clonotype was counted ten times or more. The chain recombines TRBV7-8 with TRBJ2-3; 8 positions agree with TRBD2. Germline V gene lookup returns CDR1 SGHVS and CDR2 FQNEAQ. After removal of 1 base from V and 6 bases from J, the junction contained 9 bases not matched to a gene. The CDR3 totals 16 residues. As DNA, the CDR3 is TGTGCCAGCAGCTTAGTGGATAGCGGGACCCGGGATACGCAGTATTTT. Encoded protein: CASSLVDSGTRDTQYF.

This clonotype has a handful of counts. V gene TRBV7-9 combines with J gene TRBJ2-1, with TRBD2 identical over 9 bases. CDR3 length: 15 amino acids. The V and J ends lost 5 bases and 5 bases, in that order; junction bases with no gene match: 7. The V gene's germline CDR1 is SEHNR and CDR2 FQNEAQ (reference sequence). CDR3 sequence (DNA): TGTGCCAGCAGCCCCTCGGCTAGCGGGGACAATGAGCAGTTCTTC. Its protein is CASSPSASGDNEQFF.

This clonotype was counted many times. The CDR3 region is CASTNYGGTGGHEQYF. The CDR3 bases are TGTGCCAGCACTAACTACGGCGGGACAGGGGGCCACGAGCAGTACTTC. This chain joins TRBV6-1 and TRBJ2-7; 12 bases are shared with TRBD1. V lost 7 bases, J lost 5 bases, and 12 bases stayed unmatched. CDR3 size: 16 residues. Germline V gives CDR1 MNHNS, CDR2 SASEGT.

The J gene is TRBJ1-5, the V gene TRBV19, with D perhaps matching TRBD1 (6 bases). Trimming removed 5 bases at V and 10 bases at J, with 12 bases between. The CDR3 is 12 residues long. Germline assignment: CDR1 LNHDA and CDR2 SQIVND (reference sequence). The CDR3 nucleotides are TGTGCCAGTAGTGGGGGGCAGGTACCCCAGCATTTT. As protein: CASSGGQVPQHF.

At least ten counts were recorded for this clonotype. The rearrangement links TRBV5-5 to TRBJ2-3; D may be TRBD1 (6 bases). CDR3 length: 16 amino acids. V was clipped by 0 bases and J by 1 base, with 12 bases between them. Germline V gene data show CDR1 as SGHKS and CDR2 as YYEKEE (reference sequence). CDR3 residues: CASSLGVQGGTDTQYF. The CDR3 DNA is TGTGCCAGCAGCTTGGGGGTACAGGGCGGCACAGATACGCAGTATTTT.

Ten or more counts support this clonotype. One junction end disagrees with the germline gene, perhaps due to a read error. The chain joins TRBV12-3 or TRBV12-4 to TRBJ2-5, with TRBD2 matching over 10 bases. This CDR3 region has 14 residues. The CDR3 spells CASSLAGGQETQYF. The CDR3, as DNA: TGTGCCAGCAGCTTAGCGGGGGGTCAAGAGACCCAGTACTTC.

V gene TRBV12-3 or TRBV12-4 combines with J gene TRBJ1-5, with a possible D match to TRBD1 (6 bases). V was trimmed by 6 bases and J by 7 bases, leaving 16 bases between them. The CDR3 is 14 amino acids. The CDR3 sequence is CASREQGFGQPQHF. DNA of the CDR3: TGTGCCAGCAGAGAACAGGGTTTTGGACAGCCCCAGCATTTT.

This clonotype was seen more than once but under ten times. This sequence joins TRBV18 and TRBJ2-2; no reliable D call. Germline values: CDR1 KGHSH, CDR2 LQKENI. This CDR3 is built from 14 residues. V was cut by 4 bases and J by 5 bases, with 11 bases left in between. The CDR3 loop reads CASSQGAMTGELFF. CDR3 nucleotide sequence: TGTGCCAGCTCACAGGGTGCGATGACCGGGGAGCTGTTTTTT.

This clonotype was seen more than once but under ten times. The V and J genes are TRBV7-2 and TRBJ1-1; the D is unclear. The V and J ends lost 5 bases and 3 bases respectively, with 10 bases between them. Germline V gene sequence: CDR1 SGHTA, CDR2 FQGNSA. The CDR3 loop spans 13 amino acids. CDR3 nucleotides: TGTGCCAGCAGCAACGGGGTTGACACTGAAGCTTTCTTT. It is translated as CASSNGVDTEAFF.

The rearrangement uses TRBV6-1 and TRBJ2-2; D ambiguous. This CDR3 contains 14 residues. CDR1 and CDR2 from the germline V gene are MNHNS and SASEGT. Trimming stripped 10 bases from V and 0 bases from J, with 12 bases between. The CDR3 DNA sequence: TGTGCCACCATGCGTCTCTCGAACACCGGGGAGCTGTTTTTT. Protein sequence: CATMRLSNTGELFF.

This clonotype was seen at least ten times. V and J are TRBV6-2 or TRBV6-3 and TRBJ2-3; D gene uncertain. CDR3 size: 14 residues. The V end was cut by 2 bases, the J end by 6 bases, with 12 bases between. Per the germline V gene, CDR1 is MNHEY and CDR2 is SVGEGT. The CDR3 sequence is CASSYPPFGDTQYF. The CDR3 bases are TGTGCCAGCAGTTACCCACCCTTCGGCGATACGCAGTATTTT.

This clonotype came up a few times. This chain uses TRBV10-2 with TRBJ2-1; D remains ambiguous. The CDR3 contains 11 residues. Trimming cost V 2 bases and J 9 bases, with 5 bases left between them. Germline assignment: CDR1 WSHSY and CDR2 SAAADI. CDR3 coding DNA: TGCGCCAGCAGTGAGCTCCGTGAGCAGTTCTTC. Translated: CASSELREQFF.

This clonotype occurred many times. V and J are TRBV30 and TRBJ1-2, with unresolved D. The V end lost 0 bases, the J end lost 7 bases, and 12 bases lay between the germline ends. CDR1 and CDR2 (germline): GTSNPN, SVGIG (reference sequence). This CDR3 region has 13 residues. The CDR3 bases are TGTGCCTGGAGTGTCAAGGGTGGTGGTGGCTACACCTTC. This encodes CAWSVKGGGGYTF.

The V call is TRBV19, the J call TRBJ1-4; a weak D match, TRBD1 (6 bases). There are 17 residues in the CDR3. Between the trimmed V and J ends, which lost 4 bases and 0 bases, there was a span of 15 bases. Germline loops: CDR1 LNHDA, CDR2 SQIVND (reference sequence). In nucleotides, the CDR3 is TGTGCCAGTAGTACGCGGGACAAGGGGACAACTAATGAAAAACTGTTTTTT. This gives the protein CASSTRDKGTTNEKLFF.

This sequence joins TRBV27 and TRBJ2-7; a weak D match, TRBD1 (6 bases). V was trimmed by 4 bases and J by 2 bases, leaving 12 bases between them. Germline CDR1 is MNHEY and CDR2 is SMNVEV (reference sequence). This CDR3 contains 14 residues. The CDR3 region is CASSSWDTPYEQYF. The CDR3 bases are TGTGCCAGCAGTTCTTGGGACACCCCCTACGAGCAGTACTTC.

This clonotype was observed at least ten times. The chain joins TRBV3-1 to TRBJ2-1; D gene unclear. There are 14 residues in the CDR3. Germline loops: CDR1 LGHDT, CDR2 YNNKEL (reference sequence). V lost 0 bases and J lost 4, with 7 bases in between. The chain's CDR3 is CASSQEPTYNEQFF. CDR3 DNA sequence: TGTGCCAGCAGCCAAGAGCCCACTTACAATGAGCAGTTCTTC.

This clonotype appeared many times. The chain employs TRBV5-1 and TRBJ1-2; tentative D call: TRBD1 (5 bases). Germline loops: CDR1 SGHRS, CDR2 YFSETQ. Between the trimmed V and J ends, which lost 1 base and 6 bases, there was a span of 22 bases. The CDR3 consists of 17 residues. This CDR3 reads CASSLWTWGREEDGYTF. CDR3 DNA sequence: TGCGCCAGCAGCTTGTGGACATGGGGCAGGGAGGAAGATGGCTACACCTTC. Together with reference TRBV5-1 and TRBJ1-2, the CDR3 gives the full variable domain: KAGVTQTPRYLIKTRGQQVTLSCSPISGHRSVSWYQQTPGQGLQFLFEYFSETQRNKGNFPGRFSGRQFSNSRSEMNVSTLELGDSALYLCASSLWTWGREEDGYTFGSGTRLTVV.

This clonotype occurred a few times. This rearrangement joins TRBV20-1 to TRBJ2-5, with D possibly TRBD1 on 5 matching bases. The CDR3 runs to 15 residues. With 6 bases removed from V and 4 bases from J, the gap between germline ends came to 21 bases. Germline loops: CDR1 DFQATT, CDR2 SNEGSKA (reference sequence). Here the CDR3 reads CSAPPKDRSSETQYF. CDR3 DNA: TGCAGTGCCCCGCCCAAAGACAGATCGTCAGAGACCCAGTACTTC.

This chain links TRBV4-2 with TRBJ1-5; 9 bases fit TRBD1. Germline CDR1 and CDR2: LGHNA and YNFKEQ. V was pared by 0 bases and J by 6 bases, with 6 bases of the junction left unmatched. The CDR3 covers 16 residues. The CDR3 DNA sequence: TGTGCCAGCAGCCAAGAAAGGGACAGGGAGGCTCAGCCCCAGCATTTT. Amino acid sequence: CASSQERDREAQPQHF.

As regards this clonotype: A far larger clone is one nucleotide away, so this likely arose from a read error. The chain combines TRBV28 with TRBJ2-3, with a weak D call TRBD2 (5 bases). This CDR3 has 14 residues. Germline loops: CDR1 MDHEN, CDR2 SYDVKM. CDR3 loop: CASSLRGRSYERYF. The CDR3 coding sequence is TGTGCCAGCAGTTTACGTGGGCGATCCTACGAGCGGTACTTC.

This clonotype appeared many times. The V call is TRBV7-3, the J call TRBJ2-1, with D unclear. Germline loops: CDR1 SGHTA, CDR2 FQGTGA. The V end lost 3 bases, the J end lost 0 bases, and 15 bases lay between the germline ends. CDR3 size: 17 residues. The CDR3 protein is CASSLVGSVSSYNEQFF. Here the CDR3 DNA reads TGTGCCAGCAGCTTGGTCGGTTCGGTTAGCTCCTACAATGAGCAGTTCTTC.

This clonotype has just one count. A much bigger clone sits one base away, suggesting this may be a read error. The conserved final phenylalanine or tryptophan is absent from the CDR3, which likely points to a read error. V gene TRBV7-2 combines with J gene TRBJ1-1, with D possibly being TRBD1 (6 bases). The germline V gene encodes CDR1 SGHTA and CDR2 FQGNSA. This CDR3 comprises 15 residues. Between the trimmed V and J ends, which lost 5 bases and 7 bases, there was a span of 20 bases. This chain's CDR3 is CASSEVQGRYSEAFL. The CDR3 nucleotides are TGTGCCAGCAGCGAGGTACAGGGAAGGTATAGTGAAGCTTTCTTG.